This T cell receptor beta chain was documented in a study of human T cells and chemical hapten exposure. Study-level background: Variation in per-sample TCR yields came mainly from small pooled library volume differences.

This CDR3 spans 16 amino acids. The germline gives CDR1 SGHRS, CDR2 YFSETQ. After removal of 3 bases from V and 1 base from J, the junction contained 6 bases not matched to a gene. Time point in this sample: patch test 2, 6 weeks after DPC sensitization. The treatment here: therapeutic diphenylcyclopropenone sensitization with weekly scalp DPC. Donors were 18 to 70-year-old alopecia patients suitable for DPC. This clonotype was observed many times. TCRdb ran MiXCR on the RACE reads and lists one entry per CDR3 protein. The sample carries around 82,000 distinct CDR3 sequences, about 6.3% recorded once. This chain uses TRBV5-1 with TRBJ2-3; TRBD2 aligns across 9 bases. This sequence was found in a woman in her twenties or thirties with alopecia areata. Some clones in this sample may be carry-over from other donors' samples. The sample in question was whole blood, obtained in connection with sensitization to the hapten diphenylcyclopropenone (DPC). The CDR3 region has the DNA TGCGCCAGCAGCTCAACAGTAGCGGGGGGCACAGATACGCAGTATTTT. Translated, it gives CASSSTVAGGTDTQYF.